This is a list of T cell receptor beta chains from one sample in a study of T-cell reconstitution after alpha-beta-depleted transplantation in children. TCRdb itself ran the PCR reads through MiXCR, one entry per CDR3 protein. The table records around 250,000 distinct CDR3 sequences, roughly a quarter of them present only once. The source material was PBMCs, sampled before TCRalphabeta/CD19-depleted stem cell transplant. The receptors come from a girl between 2 and 10 years old with Fanconi anemia, due to receive a stem cell transplant. Each CDR3 is given with its conserved first and last residue.

v_gene,j_gene,CDR3aa
TRBV2,TRBJ2-3,CASGLAGTDTQYF
TRBV9,TRBJ2-1,CASSVVLGNEQFF
TRBV20-1,TRBJ2-1,CSATELAGGYNEQFF
TRBV7-9,TRBJ2-7,CASSIGLADNEQYF
TRBV7-7,TRBJ2-3,CASSLSPPTSVGLTDTQYF
TRBV12-3/TRBV12-4,TRBJ2-1,CASSPGQGALWPTYEQFF
TRBV10-3,TRBJ2-3,CAIRTRGLADTQYF
TRBV25-1,TRBJ2-1,CASSKGPYNEQFF
TRBV5-1,TRBJ2-5,CASSVKETQYF
TRBV29-1,TRBJ1-5,CSVVGQPQHF
TRBV24-1,TRBJ2-3,CATSGGPGDSTDTQYF
TRBV4-2,TRBJ2-1,CASSQVGSSYNEQFF
TRBV20-1,TRBJ2-7,CSASGSYEQYF
TRBV29-1,TRBJ2-3,CSVGRTGGDTQYF
TRBV7-2,TRBJ2-1,CASSYGGRREFF
TRBV11-3,TRBJ2-1,CASSLTGNSYNEQFF
TRBV29-1,TRBJ2-5,CSVEYVQWGGETQYF
TRBV6-5,TRBJ2-1,CASSYLSLAGGDEQFF
TRBV29-1,TRBJ2-7,CSVSRTTGYEQYF
TRBV4-2,TRBJ2-3,CASSPPRGTDTQYF
TRBV10-3,TRBJ2-1,CAISESGDEQFF
TRBV10-2,TRBJ1-6,CASSESETGDVLYNSPLHF
TRBV24-1,TRBJ2-7,CATSPYGAAQYF
TRBV15,TRBJ2-7,CATSRILGRVYEQYF
TRBV6-1,TRBJ2-3,CASTKRGLDTQYF
TRBV15,TRBJ2-5,CATSRDLLAGDQETQYF
TRBV29-1,TRBJ2-7,CSVEETGGGNEQYF
TRBV12-3/TRBV12-4,TRBJ2-5,CASSFNKDGWTPEETQYF
TRBV21-1,TRBJ2-5,CASAGGKETQYF
TRBV12-3/TRBV12-4,TRBJ2-3,CASTGDYQADTQYF
TRBV3-1,TRBJ2-1,CASSQELGGARGGSWRNEQFF
TRBV20-1,TRBJ1-5,CSARDRLSGDQPQHF
TRBV15,TRBJ1-1,CATSRGGAGRRTEAFF
TRBV20-1,TRBJ2-6,CSARGGTSANVLTF
TRBV29-1,TRBJ1-2,CSVGRQGRTYGYTF
TRBV6-5,TRBJ2-3,CASKQGGTDTQYF
TRBV7-6,TRBJ2-7,CASSLASQAGSTYEQYF
TRBV20-1,TRBJ2-1,CSAHKPTKMNEQFF
TRBV4-2,TRBJ2-1,CASSQDWLAYNEQFF
TRBV7-2,TRBJ2-5,CASSLARDRGRLVSKETQYF